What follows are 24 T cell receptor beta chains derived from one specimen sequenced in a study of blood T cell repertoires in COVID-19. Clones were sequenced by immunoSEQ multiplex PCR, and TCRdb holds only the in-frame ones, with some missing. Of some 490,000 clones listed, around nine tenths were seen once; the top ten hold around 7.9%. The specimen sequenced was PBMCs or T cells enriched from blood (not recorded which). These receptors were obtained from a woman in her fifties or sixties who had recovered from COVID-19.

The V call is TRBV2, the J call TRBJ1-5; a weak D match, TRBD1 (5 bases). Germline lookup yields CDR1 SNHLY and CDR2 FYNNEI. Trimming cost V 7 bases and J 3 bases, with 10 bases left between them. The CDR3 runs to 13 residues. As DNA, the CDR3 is TGTGCCAGCACTAGGGGCCACAATCAGCCCCAGCATTTT. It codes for CASTRGHNQPQHF. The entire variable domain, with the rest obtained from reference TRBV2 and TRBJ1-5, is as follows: EPEVTQTPSHQVTQMGQEVILRCVPISNHLYFYWYRQILGQKVEFLVSFYNNEISEKSEIFDDQFSVERPDGSNFTLKIRSTKLEDSAMYFCASTRGHNQPQHFGDGTRLSIL.

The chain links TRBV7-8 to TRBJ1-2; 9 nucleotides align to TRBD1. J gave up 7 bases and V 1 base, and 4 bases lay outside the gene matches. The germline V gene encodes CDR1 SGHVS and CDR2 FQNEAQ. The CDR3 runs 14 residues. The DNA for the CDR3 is TGTGCCAGCAGCTTAGGACAGGGGGGAGGTGGCTACACCTTC. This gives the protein CASSLGQGGGGYTF.

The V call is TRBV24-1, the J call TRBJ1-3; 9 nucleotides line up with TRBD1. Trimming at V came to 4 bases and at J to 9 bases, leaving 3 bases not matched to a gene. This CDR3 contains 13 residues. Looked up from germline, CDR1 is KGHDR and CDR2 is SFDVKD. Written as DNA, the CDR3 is TGTGCCACCAGTGACCGGACAGGGGCCACCATATATTTT. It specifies CATSDRTGATIYF.

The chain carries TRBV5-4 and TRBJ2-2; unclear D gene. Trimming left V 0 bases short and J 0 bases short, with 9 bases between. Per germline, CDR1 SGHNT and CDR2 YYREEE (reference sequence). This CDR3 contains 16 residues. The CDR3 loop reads CASSLGLIANTGELFF. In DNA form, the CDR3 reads TGTGCCAGCAGCTTGGGCCTAATCGCGAACACCGGGGAGCTGTTTTTT.

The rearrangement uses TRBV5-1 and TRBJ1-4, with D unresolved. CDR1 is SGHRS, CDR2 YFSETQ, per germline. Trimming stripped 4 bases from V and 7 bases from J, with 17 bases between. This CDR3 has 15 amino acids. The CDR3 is CASSREARVGEKLFF. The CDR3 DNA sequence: TGCGCCAGCAGCCGGGAGGCGAGGGTGGGTGAAAAACTGTTTTTT.

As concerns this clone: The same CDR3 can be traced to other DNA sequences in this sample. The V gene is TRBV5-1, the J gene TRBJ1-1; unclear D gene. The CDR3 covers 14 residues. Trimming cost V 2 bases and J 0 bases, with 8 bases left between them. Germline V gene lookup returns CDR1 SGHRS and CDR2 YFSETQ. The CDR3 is CASSLVALNTEAFF. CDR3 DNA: TGCGCCAGCAGCTTAGTAGCTCTGAACACTGAAGCTTTCTTT.

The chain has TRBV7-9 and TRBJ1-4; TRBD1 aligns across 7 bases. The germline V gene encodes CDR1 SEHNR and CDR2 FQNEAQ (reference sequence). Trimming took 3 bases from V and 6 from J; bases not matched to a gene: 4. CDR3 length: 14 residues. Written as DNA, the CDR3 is TGTGCCAGCAGCTTGGACAGGTTCGATGAAAAACTGTTTTTT. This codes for CASSLDRFDEKLFF.

The CDR3 loop reads CASGLGQGSGNTIYF. The CDR3 coding sequence is TGTGCTAGTGGTTTGGGACAGGGTTCTGGAAACACCATATATTTT. The chain is built from TRBV12-5 and TRBJ1-3; the match to TRBD1 covers 7 bases. CDR3 size: 15 residues. The germline gives CDR1 LGHNT, CDR2 FRNRAP. V was pared by 1 base and J by 1 base, with 1 base of the junction left unmatched.

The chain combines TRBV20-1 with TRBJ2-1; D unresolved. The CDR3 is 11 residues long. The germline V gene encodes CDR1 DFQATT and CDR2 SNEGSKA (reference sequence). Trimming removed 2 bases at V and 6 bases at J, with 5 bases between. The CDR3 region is CSARQINEQFF. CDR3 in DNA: TGCAGTGCTAGACAGATCAATGAGCAGTTCTTC.

The CDR3 region has the DNA TGTGCCAGCAGCAGAGCAGGCCAGGTCGGCTCCTACGAGCAGTACTTC. Protein product: CASSRAGQVGSYEQYF. The gene calls are TRBV5-5 and TRBJ2-7; D gene uncertain. This CDR3 contains 16 residues. Germline V gives CDR1 SGHKS, CDR2 YYEKEE (reference sequence). Trimming took off 4 bases at V and 0 bases at J, with 17 bases between the two ends.

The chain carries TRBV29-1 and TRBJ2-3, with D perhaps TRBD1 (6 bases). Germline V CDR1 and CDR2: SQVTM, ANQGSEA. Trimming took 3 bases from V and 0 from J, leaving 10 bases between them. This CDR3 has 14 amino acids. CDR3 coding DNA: TGCAGCGTTGACCGGGACACAAGCACAGATACGCAGTATTTT. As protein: CSVDRDTSTDTQYF.

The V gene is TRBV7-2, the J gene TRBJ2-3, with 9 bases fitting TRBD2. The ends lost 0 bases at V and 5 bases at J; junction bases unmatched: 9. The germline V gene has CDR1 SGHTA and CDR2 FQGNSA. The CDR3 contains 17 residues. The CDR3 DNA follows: TGTGCCAGCAGCTTAGCTTTGCGGGGGGGCCGCATAGATACGCAGTATTTT. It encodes CASSLALRGGRIDTQYF.

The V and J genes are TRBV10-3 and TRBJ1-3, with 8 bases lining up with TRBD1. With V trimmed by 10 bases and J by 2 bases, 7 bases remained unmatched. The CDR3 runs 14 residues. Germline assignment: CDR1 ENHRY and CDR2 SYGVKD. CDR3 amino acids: CATQIQGAGNTIYF. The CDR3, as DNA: TGTGCCACCCAAATACAGGGGGCTGGAAACACCATATATTTT.

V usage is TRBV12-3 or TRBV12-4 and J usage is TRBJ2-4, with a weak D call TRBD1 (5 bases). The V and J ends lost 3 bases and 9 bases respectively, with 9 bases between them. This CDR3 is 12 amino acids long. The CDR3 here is CASSLQGPIQYF. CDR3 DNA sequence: TGTGCCAGCAGTTTGCAGGGTCCCATTCAGTACTTC.

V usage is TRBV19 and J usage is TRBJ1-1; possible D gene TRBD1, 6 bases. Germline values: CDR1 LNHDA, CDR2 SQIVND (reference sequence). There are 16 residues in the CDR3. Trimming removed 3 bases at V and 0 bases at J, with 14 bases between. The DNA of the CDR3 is TGTGCCAGTAGTATTCTACCCGGGACAATGAACACTGAAGCTTTCTTT. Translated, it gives CASSILPGTMNTEAFF.

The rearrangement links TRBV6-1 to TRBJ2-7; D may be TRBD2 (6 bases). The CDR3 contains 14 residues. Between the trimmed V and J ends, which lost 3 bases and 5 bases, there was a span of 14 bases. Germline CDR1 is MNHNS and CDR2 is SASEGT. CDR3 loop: CASSDLPAGHEQYV. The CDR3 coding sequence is TGTGCCAGCAGTGATCTCCCAGCGGGCCACGAGCAGTACGTC.

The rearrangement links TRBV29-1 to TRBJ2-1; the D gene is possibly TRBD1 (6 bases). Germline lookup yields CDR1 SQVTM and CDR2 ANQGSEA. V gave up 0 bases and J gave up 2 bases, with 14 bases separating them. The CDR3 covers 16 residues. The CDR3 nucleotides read TGCAGCGTTGAAGATATCGCAGGGGAAGCCTACAATGAGCAGTTCTTC. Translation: CSVEDIAGEAYNEQFF.

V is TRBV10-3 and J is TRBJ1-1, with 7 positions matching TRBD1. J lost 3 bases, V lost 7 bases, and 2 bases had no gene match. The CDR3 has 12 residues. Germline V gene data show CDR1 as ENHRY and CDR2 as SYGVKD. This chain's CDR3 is CAITGQDTEAFF. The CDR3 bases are TGTGCCATCACCGGACAGGACACTGAAGCTTTCTTT.

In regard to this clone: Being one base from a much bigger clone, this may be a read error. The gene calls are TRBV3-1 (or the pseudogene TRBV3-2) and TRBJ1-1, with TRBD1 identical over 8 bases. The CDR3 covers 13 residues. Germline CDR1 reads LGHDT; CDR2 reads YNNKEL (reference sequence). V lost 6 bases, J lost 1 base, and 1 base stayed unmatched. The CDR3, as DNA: TGTGCCAGCAGAGGACAGGGGAACACTGAAGCTTTCTTT. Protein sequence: CASRGQGNTEAFF.

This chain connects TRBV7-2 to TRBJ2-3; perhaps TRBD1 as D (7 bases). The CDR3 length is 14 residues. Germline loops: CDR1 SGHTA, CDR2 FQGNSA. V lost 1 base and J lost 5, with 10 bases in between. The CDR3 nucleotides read TGTGCCAGCAGCTTAGGTCAGGGGGGAGATACGCAGTATTTT. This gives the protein CASSLGQGGDTQYF.

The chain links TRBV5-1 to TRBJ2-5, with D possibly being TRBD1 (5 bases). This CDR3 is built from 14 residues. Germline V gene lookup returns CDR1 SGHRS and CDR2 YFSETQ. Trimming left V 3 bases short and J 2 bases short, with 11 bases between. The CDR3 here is CASSSTGFQETQYF. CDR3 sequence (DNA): TGCGCCAGCAGCTCAACAGGCTTTCAAGAGACCCAGTACTTC. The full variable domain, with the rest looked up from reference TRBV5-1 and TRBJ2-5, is KAGVTQTPRYLIKTRGQQVTLSCSPISGHRSVSWYQQTPGQGLQFLFEYFSETQRNKGNFPGRFSGRQFSNSRSEMNVSTLELGDSALYLCASSSTGFQETQYFGPGTRLLVL.

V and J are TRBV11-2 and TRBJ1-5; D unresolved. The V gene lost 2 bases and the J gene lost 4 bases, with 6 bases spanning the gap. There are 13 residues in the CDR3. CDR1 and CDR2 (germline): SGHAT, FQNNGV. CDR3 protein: CASSLILNQPQHF. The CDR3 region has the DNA TGTGCCAGCAGCTTAATCCTTAATCAGCCCCAGCATTTT.

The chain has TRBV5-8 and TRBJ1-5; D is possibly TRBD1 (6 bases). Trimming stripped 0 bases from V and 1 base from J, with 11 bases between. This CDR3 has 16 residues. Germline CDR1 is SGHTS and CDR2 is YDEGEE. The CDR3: CASSLAPGTSNQPQHF. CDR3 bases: TGTGCCAGCAGCTTGGCCCCCGGGACAAGCAATCAGCCCCAGCATTTT.

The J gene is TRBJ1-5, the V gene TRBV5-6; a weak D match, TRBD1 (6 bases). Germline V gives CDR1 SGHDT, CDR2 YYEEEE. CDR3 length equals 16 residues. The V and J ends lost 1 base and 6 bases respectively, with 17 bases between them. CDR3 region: CASSLWLGQMAQPQHF. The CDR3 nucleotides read TGTGCCAGCAGCTTGTGGCTAGGACAGATGGCTCAGCCCCAGCATTTT.